A selection of T cell receptor beta chains follows, all from one sample in a study of cytomegalovirus exposure and HLA in healthy donors. TCRdb's table, derived via immunoSEQ multiplex PCR, lists solely in-frame clones and lacks some. The repertoire holds 120,000 to 150,000 clones, with approximately 65% as singletons. Sequences were obtained from PBMCs. The source is a woman aged 55-75 years in good health and CMV-seronegative. Both conserved end residues are trimmed from each CDR3. Fields, in order: V gene, clone size, CDR3 length, CDR3 protein. The size field is filled for only some rows; it gives once, few, many or a size class.

TRBV4-3,once,15,ASSLQGTSGNTGELF
TRBV6-1,NA,11,ASSGQGGSPLH
TRBV7-3,NA,13,ASSASSGRTGELF
TRBV12-2,NA,13,ASRLSGRANQPQH
TRBV7-6,NA,12,ASSLGGGGNTIY
TRBV9,NA,14,ASSVGPGLETGELF
TRBV29-1,once,13,SVALAGGRGETQY
TRBV6-5,NA,12,ASSDGRGNQPQH
TRBV6-4,NA,13,ASSDNRGLGNTIY
TRBV10-3,NA,12,AISGGGGTDTQY
TRBV19,few,15,ASAVAGAWANYNEQF
TRBV6-5,NA,11,ASKMTGQETQY
TRBV28,NA,12,ASRPGRGVSPLH
TRBV9,NA,14,ASTRGTSGTLYEQF
TRBV2,NA,12,ASSGTGTSHGYT
TRBV29-1,NA,14,SVEDFGGMGTDTQY
TRBV5-4,few,10,ASSLSSREQY
TRBV9,NA,12,ASSAQDSGNTIY
TRBV19,NA,13,ASGPGTSGQETQY
TRBV10-3,NA,14,AISEGLGGGNQPQH
TRBV7-9,NA,16,ASSLGGAGGGSSYEQY
TRBV11-2,NA,11,ASSPDRVTEAF
TRBV7-2,NA,11,ASSLAQMSEQY
TRBV28,NA,12,ASGHRGNSYEQY